One sample yielded the 24 T cell receptor beta chains listed below, sequenced in a study of T cells in Graves' hyperthyroidism and ophthalmopathy. Amplification targeted TCR beta CDR3 regions from RNA transcripts. First-round RT-PCR with HTBI primers amplified the TCR CDR3 region. TCRdb called the multiplex PCR reads again in MiXCR, with one record for every CDR3 protein. The table has about 250,000 distinct CDR3 sequences, around 25% seen once. Sequenced input: blood. The receptor source for this set is a middle-aged woman with Graves' ophthalmopathy.

At least ten counts were recorded for this clonotype. This may arise from a read error, as a much more abundant clone is one base away. This chain uses TRBV28 with TRBJ1-1; no clear D. There are 13 residues in the CDR3. Germline V CDR1 and CDR2: MDHEN, SYDVKM. V was clipped by 4 bases and J by 11 bases, with 17 bases between them. The CDR3 DNA follows: TGTGCCAGCAGTTATTCGGGCTACCGAAGGGCTTTCTTT. Amino acids: CASSYSGYRRAFF.

This clonotype was observed many times. The chain couples TRBV28 to TRBJ2-7; either TRBD1 or TRBD2 may supply D (5 bases each). CDR1 MDHEN and CDR2 SYDVKM come from the germline V gene. Trimming took off 3 bases at V and 7 bases at J, with 13 bases between the two ends. The CDR3 is 13 residues long. This CDR3 is CASSLGRGWEQYF. In DNA form, the CDR3 reads TGTGCCAGCAGTTTGGGTCGGGGCTGGGAGCAGTACTTC.

The V and J genes are TRBV18 and TRBJ2-7; 13 bases are shared with TRBD2. Trimming cost V 6 bases and J 5 bases; bases outside gene matches: 4. CDR3 length: 14 residues. Germline V gene lookup returns CDR1 KGHSH and CDR2 LQKENI. DNA of the CDR3: TGTGCCAGCTCCCGGACTAGCGGGAGCCACGAGCAGTACTTC. It encodes CASSRTSGSHEQYF.

In this sample, this clonotype turned up many times. V usage is TRBV24-1 and J usage is TRBJ2-7, with 9 bases lining up with TRBD1. The CDR3 spans 15 residues. V shed 3 bases, J shed 8 bases, and the junction held 10 bases outside the gene matches. Germline CDR1 is KGHDR and CDR2 is SFDVKD. Here the CDR3 reads CATSDPGQGVGQQYF. The CDR3 bases are TGTGCCACCAGTGATCCGGGACAGGGTGTCGGACAGCAGTACTTC.

This clonotype was observed a handful of times. The V call is TRBV13, the J call TRBJ2-2, with 8 bases identical to TRBD1. The CDR3 sequence is 15 residues long. Germline V CDR1 and CDR2: PRHDT, FYEKMQ (reference sequence). V trimming: 5 bases; J trimming: 3 bases; junction bases outside the gene matches: 5. This chain's CDR3 is CASSTRGPDTGELFF. The CDR3 region has the DNA TGTGCCAGCAGCACCAGGGGGCCGGACACCGGGGAGCTGTTTTTT.

Of note for this clonotype: No DNA is shown, since the ends of the CDR3 on it are uncertain; the CDR3 is the one TCRdb lists. The genes are TRBV27 and TRBJ2-7; the table assigns TRBD1, which was not confirmed against the DNA. The CDR3 length is 15 residues, termini included. CDR1 and CDR2 from the germline V gene are MNHEY and SMNVEV (reference sequence). Here the CDR3 reads CASSLDYWGVGITNF.

Concerning this clonotype: Since a much larger clone is just one base distant, this may be a read error. The rearrangement uses TRBV20-1 and TRBJ1-5; 10 positions agree with TRBD1. The CDR3 has 17 amino acids. Germline-derived CDR1 and CDR2 are DFQATT and SNEGSKA (reference sequence). The CDR3 spells CSAGPGQGWNSSQPQHF. CDR3 sequence (DNA): TGCAGTGCGGGACCGGGACAGGGGTGGAATAGCAGTCAGCCCCAGCATTTT.

The chain recombines TRBV12-3 or TRBV12-4 with TRBJ2-2, with 8 positions matching TRBD1. The CDR3 length is 16 residues. Trimming removed 6 bases from V and 5 bases from J; junction bases left unmatched: 11. The CDR3 loop is CASRRTGSGETGELFF. The CDR3 DNA is TGTGCCAGCAGACGGACAGGGTCGGGGGAGACCGGGGAGCTGTTTTTT.

The genes are TRBV6-5 and TRBJ1-6, with D possibly matching TRBD1 (5 bases). The germline CDR1 and CDR2 sequences are MNHEY and SVGAGI. There are 16 residues in the CDR3. Trimming pared 3 bases from V and 6 bases from J, leaving 15 bases between. The CDR3 spells CASSYSLLGGNSPLHF. The CDR3 DNA reads as TGTGCCAGCAGTTATTCCCTGTTGGGGGGTAATTCACCCCTCCACTTT.

This CDR3 is CASSHEGAYEQYF. The CDR3 DNA reads TGTGCCAGTAGTCATGAGGGGGCCTACGAGCAGTACTTC. The chain is built from TRBV19 and TRBJ2-7; tentatively, D is TRBD1 (6 bases). The V end lost 5 bases, the J end lost 2 bases, and 10 bases lay between the germline ends. The germline V gene has CDR1 LNHDA and CDR2 SQIVND (reference sequence). The CDR3 length is 13 residues.

This clonotype was found a few times. This chain joins TRBV6-2 or TRBV6-3 and TRBJ1-1; D call uncertain. The CDR3 is 12 residues long. Deletions cut 4 bases from V and 4 bases from J, with 7 bases between. In germline, CDR1 is MNHEY, CDR2 SVGEGT. The CDR3 nucleotides read TGTGCCAGCAGTTCGGTGGGCACTGAAGCTTTCTTT. Translated, it gives CASSSVGTEAFF.

This clonotype was picked up many times. The gene calls are TRBV30 and TRBJ1-2; 7 bases are shared with TRBD1. The CDR3 is 14 residues long. Germline V gene data show CDR1 as GTSNPN and CDR2 as SVGIG (reference sequence). With V trimmed by 1 base and J by 4 bases, 6 bases remained unmatched. The DNA of the CDR3 is TGTGCCTGGAGTGAGAAAGCAGGGGGCTATGGCTACACCTTC. It encodes CAWSEKAGGYGYTF.

The rearrangement joins TRBV28 to TRBJ1-2, with D possibly TRBD1 on 6 matching bases. Germline assignment: CDR1 MDHEN and CDR2 SYDVKM. The V end was cut by 3 bases, the J end by 6 bases, with 20 bases between. This CDR3 contains 16 residues. In nucleotides, the CDR3 is TGTGCCAGCAGTTTTAGGATACCTACACAGGGCGATGGCTACACCTTC. Protein sequence: CASSFRIPTQGDGYTF.

This clonotype was detected ten times or more. The rearrangement uses TRBV9 and TRBJ2-7, with 7 bases aligning to TRBD2. From germline, CDR1 is SGDLS and CDR2 YYNGEE. This CDR3 is built from 15 residues. J lost 3 bases, V lost 2 bases, and 8 bases had no gene match. CDR3 DNA sequence: TGTGCCAGCAGCGTTAGCGGGTCGAAAATCTACGAGCAGTACTTC. Protein: CASSVSGSKIYEQYF.

On this clonotype itself: One end of the junction fails to match germline, which may point to a read error. This chain connects TRBV7-9 to TRBJ1-1; D is ambiguous. CDR1 SEHNR and CDR2 FQNEAQ come from the germline V gene (reference sequence). The length of the CDR3 is 12 residues. CDR3 sequence (DNA): TGTGCCAGCATCTTAGTACGCACTGAAGCTTACTTT. Protein: CASILVRTEAYF.

The chain couples TRBV5-1 to TRBJ1-1, with D unclear. CDR1 SGHRS and CDR2 YFSETQ come from the germline V gene. V shed 2 bases and J shed 4 bases, with 12 bases lying between them. The CDR3 is 14 residues long. The CDR3 DNA reads as TGCGCCAGCAGCTTTGCGGAGGGTACCACTGAAGCTTTCTTT. Translating it yields CASSFAEGTTEAFF.

This clonotype was seen ten or more times. The J gene is TRBJ1-5, the V gene TRBV19; maybe TRBD1 (5 bases). Deletions cut 6 bases from V and 2 bases from J, with 17 bases between. This CDR3 comprises 16 residues. CDR1 LNHDA and CDR2 SQIVND come from the germline V gene (reference sequence). The CDR3 sequence: CASSHLRGLRNQPQHF. The DNA of the CDR3 is TGTGCCAGTAGCCACCTCCGGGGCTTGCGCAATCAGCCCCAGCATTTT.

This clonotype was seen ten or more times. The chain is built from TRBV27 and TRBJ1-5; 8 bases fit TRBD1. Germline lookup yields CDR1 MNHEY and CDR2 SMNVEV (reference sequence). Trimming cost V 6 bases and J 4 bases; bases outside gene matches: 5. The CDR3 consists of 14 residues. This chain's CDR3 is CASSWTGNNQPQHF. DNA of the CDR3: TGTGCCAGCAGCTGGACAGGGAATAATCAGCCCCAGCATTTT.

The chain links TRBV7-8 to TRBJ1-5, with a weak D call TRBD1 (5 bases). With 1 base removed from V and 0 bases from J, the gap between germline ends came to 10 bases. This CDR3 has 16 residues. The germline V gene encodes CDR1 SGHVS and CDR2 FQNEAQ. CDR3 coding DNA: TGTGCCAGCAGCTTAGTGCGGACAAATAGCAATCAGCCCCAGCATTTT. This translates into CASSLVRTNSNQPQHF.

This clonotype was recorded at least ten times. V usage is TRBV6-1 and J usage is TRBJ2-7, with D possibly being TRBD2 (5 bases). With 4 bases removed from V and 0 bases from J, the gap between germline ends came to 10 bases. This CDR3 region has 14 residues. The germline gives CDR1 MNHNS, CDR2 SASEGT. CDR3 nucleotide sequence: TGTGCCAGCAGTGGGTTTGGGAGCTCCTACGAGCAGTACTTC. It encodes CASSGFGSSYEQYF.

Ten or more counts support this clonotype. V gene TRBV19 combines with J gene TRBJ2-5, with D maybe TRBD2 (6 bases). Germline V gives CDR1 LNHDA, CDR2 SQIVND (reference sequence). Between the trimmed V and J ends, which lost 5 bases and 1 base, there was a span of 11 bases. This CDR3 has 14 residues. This chain's CDR3 is CASSVSSVQETQYF. The CDR3 nucleotides read TGTGCCAGTAGTGTTTCTAGCGTCCAAGAGACCCAGTACTTC.

The chain carries TRBV11-2 and TRBJ1-2, with D uncertain. V was pared by 1 base and J by 0 bases, with 12 bases between. Germline CDR1 reads SGHAT; CDR2 reads FQNNGV. The CDR3 length is 16 residues. The CDR3 DNA sequence: TGTGCCAGCAGCTTAGGGGGATGGAGCTCTAACTATGGCTACACCTTC. Translating gives CASSLGGWSSNYGYTF.

This clonotype was seen repeatedly, ten times or more. The chain has TRBV6-5 and TRBJ1-2; 7 nucleotides agree with TRBD1. Per germline, CDR1 MNHEY and CDR2 SVGAGI. CDR3 length: 16 residues. Trimming took 0 bases from V and 4 from J; bases not matched to a gene: 8. DNA for the CDR3: TGTGCCAGCAGTTACTCGACTCATGGGGACAGCTATGGCTACACCTTC. Protein sequence: CASSYSTHGDSYGYTF.

This clonotype was seen many times. The chain is built from TRBV4-1 and TRBJ2-2, with D possibly matching TRBD2 (6 bases). Deletions cut 3 bases from V and 5 bases from J, with 7 bases between. CDR3 length: 13 residues. Germline-derived CDR1 and CDR2 are MGHRA and YSYEKL. DNA for the CDR3: TGCGCCAGCAGCCACGGGGGTACCGGGGAGCTGTTTTTT. Encoded protein: CASSHGGTGELFF.